This T cell receptor (beta chain) was profiled in a study of cytomegalovirus exposure and HLA in healthy donors. Germline V lookup: CDR1 LNHNV, CDR2 YYDKDF (reference sequence). Trimming removed 0 bases from V and 3 bases from J; junction bases left unmatched: 8. The CDR3 spans 17 residues. The primer mix had 60 Vbeta and 13 Jbeta primers. TCRdb's copy holds only in-frame clones and misses some; the assay was immunoSEQ multiplex PCR. This table holds about 82,000 clones, 70% to 85% found once. Sample: PBMCs. This TCR was sampled from a human donor in good health. The chain carries TRBV15 and TRBJ2-1, with TRBD2 matching over 7 bases. CDR3 loop: CATSREGLAGGYNEQFF. The DNA of the CDR3 is TGTGCCACCAGCAGAGAGGGCTTAGCGGGTGGCTACAATGAGCAGTTCTTC.